This TCR beta chain was obtained from a study of ipilimumab plus nivolumab after autologous stem cell transplantation. Study-wide results and limits: TCR repertoire, Treg phenotype and gut microbiota reportedly support more study of this approach.

Ipilimumab, 1 mg/kg, started 14 to 28 days after autologous transplant. Of note for this clone: Its antigen is not identified.

Produced via immunoSEQ multiplex PCR; TCRdb's table is partial and in-frame only. The data show about 43,000 clones, about 88% seen once. Trimming took 4 bases from V and 5 from J; bases not matched to a gene: 2. The CDR3 extends over 13 amino acids. The germline CDR1 and CDR2 sequences are WNHNN and SYGVQD (reference sequence). The clonotype originates from a male donor with multiple myeloma. This chain uses TRBV10-1 with TRBJ1-5, with 7 positions matching TRBD1. The sample consisted of PBMCs, taken in a trial of ipilimumab plus nivolumab as post-transplant consolidation. CDR3 DNA sequence: TGCGCCAGCAGTGTCGGACAGGATCAGCCCCAGCATTTT. Amino acids: CASSVGQDQPQHF.